This TCR beta chain was sequenced during a study of kidney transplant recipient with SARS-CoV-2 infection. TCRdb fed the reads into MiXCR, producing one record per CDR3 protein. This table has approximately 250,000 distinct CDR3 sequences, 29% appearing once. This clonotype was recorded many times. Per the germline V gene, CDR1 is SGHRS and CDR2 is YFSETQ. This CDR3 has 11 amino acids. The V end lost 0 bases, the J end lost 12 bases, and 10 bases lay between the germline ends. This TCR came from a male patient aged 25 to 39 who had COVID-19 and was a kidney transplant recipient. The graft donor may have given rise to some T cells. The chain couples TRBV5-1 to TRBJ2-7; D remains unclear. The input for sequencing was a blood sample, taken at baseline and on roughly day 110 from a kidney transplant recipient. DNA for the CDR3: TGCGCCAGCAGCTTGGACCGGTTATCGTACTTC. Translated: CASSLDRLSYF.